This is a list of T cell receptor beta chains from one sample in a study of shared clonotypes between healthy human individuals. Method: immunoSEQ multiplex PCR; TCRdb's copy keeps in-frame clones and lacks some. This table has about 1.1 million clones, roughly 74% appearing once. Sample: memory CD4+ T cells from PBMCs. The source is a man younger than 35 in good health. Some clones in this sample may be carry-over from other donors' samples. CDR3s include the opening cysteine and the closing phenylalanine or tryptophan. The order of the fields is clone size, D gene, J gene, V gene, CDR3 protein, CDR3 DNA. D genes are given only for firm matches. Rows give clone size only sometimes, using once, few, many, or a class for an expanded clone.

few	TRBD1	TRBJ2-7	TRBV19	CASSMESAGGDEQYF	TGTGCCAGTAGTATGGAGTCAGCAGGGGGCGACGAGCAGTACTTC
-	-	TRBJ1-5	TRBV6-5	CASSYDVYSNQPQHF	TGTGCCAGCAGTTACGACGTCTATAGCAATCAGCCCCAGCATTTT
-	-	TRBJ2-6	TRBV14	CASSQGVTSGANVLTF	TGTGCCAGCAGCCAGGGGGTGACCTCTGGGGCCAACGTCCTGACTTTC
-	TRBD1	TRBJ2-1	TRBV18	CASSPFWQGEGSSEQFF	TGTGCCAGCTCACCATTCTGGCAGGGGGAAGGGAGTAGTGAGCAGTTCTTC
few	TRBD1	TRBJ2-2	TRBV7-9	CASSWTQGSGELFF	TGTGCCAGCAGCTGGACACAGGGGTCCGGGGAGCTGTTTTTT
-	-	TRBJ2-7	TRBV15	CATSLRAGAPNEQYF	TGTGCCACCAGCCTGAGAGCAGGGGCACCAAACGAGCAGTACTTC
-	-	TRBJ2-2	TRBV19	CASRRGILGTGELFF	TGTGCCAGTAGGAGAGGGATTCTAGGGACCGGGGAGCTGTTTTTT
-	-	TRBJ2-3	TRBV28	CASSRARGARTDTQYF	TGTGCCAGCAGTCGGGCCCGGGGGGCGAGGACAGATACGCAGTATTTT
many	TRBD2	TRBJ2-7	TRBV5-4	CASSWASGRGYEQYF	TGTGCCAGCAGCTGGGCTAGCGGGAGGGGATACGAGCAGTACTTC
-	-	TRBJ2-3	TRBV7-2	CASSLDGSNTQYF	TGTGCCAGCAGCTTAGACGGTTCCAATACGCAGTATTTT
-	-	TRBJ1-1	TRBV5-4	CASSPGRGDTEAFF	TGTGCCAGCAGCCCAGGCCGGGGAGACACTGAAGCTTTCTTT
-	-	TRBJ1-1	TRBV25-1	CASSAGREGDTEAFF	TGTGCCAGCAGTGCCGGACGGGAGGGTGACACTGAAGCTTTCTTT